The 9 T cell receptor beta chains below all came from one sample that was sequenced in a study of T cells after yellow fever vaccination. TCRdb re-called the 5' RACE reads through MiXCR, storing one row per CDR3 protein. Of more than 200,000 distinct CDR3 sequences in the sample, about 3.7% were seen once. Here the sequenced sample was PBMCs, taken 15 days after the yellow fever booster vaccination. The receptors derive from a man aged 18-30 years who received the YFV17D yellow fever vaccine.

In this sample, this clonotype turned up many times. The chain uses TRBV4-2 and TRBJ1-2; TRBD1 is a possible D gene (5 bases). Trimming cost V 1 base and J 2 bases, with 8 bases left between them. The CDR3 length is 14 residues. Germline V gives CDR1 LGHNA, CDR2 YNFKEQ. CDR3 sequence: CASSQGGGNYGYTF. The CDR3 region has the DNA TGTGCCAGCAGCCAAGGTGGGGGGAACTATGGCTACACCTTC.

The table lists this clonotype with many counts. V is TRBV27 and J is TRBJ2-3; D remains ambiguous. The V and J ends lost 5 bases and 6 bases respectively, with 12 bases between them. The CDR3 sequence is 13 residues long. Germline lookup yields CDR1 MNHEY and CDR2 SMNVEV (reference sequence). The CDR3 coding sequence is TGTGCCAGCAGTCCCGCTAACTCCGATACGCAGTATTTT. This codes for CASSPANSDTQYF.

The table lists this clonotype with many counts. The V gene is TRBV5-1, the J gene TRBJ2-5; weak D call: TRBD2 (6 bases). This CDR3 is built from 15 residues. Trimming took off 0 bases at V and 5 bases at J, with 14 bases between the two ends. CDR1 is SGHRS and CDR2 is YFSETQ in the germline V gene. CDR3 coding DNA: TGCGCCAGCAGCTTGGAGCGGGTCCGTCCGGAGACCCAGTACTTC. It is translated as CASSLERVRPETQYF.

There are many counts of this clonotype. DNA for the CDR3: TGTGCCAGCAGTCCCCGGGGAGGGGGGAGTACTGAAGCTTTCTTT. It encodes CASSPRGGGSTEAFF. The chain joins TRBV12-3 or TRBV12-4 to TRBJ1-1, with a possible D match to TRBD1 (6 bases). The V end lost 5 bases, the J end lost 5 bases, and 18 bases lay between the germline ends. The length of the CDR3 is 15 residues.

This clonotype was seen repeatedly, ten times or more. The chain employs TRBV7-2 and TRBJ1-3; 12 bases match TRBD1. CDR3 size: 15 residues. Germline V gene lookup returns CDR1 SGHTA and CDR2 FQGNSA. With V trimmed by 0 bases and J by 8 bases, 2 bases remained unmatched. CDR3 region: CASSLARDRGHTIYF. The CDR3 nucleotides read TGTGCCAGCAGCTTAGCGAGGGACAGGGGGCACACCATATATTTT.

This clonotype was observed many times. The V gene is TRBV18, the J gene TRBJ2-3, with D perhaps matching TRBD1 (6 bases). The length of the CDR3 is 14 residues. The ends were cut back, 6 bases at V and 4 bases at J, with 14 bases in the middle. Germline CDR1 is KGHSH and CDR2 is LQKENI. The CDR3 spells CASSPGARPDTQYF. The CDR3 DNA sequence: TGTGCCAGCTCCCCAGGGGCGCGTCCAGATACGCAGTATTTT.

In this sample, this clonotype turned up many times. CDR3 nucleotide sequence: TGTGCCAGTAGTATGTGGGTAGATACGCAGTATTTT. Translated: CASSMWVDTQYF. This chain uses TRBV19 with TRBJ2-3; D is uncertain. The germline V gene has CDR1 LNHDA and CDR2 SQIVND (reference sequence). The CDR3 extends over 12 amino acids. The ends were cut back, 3 bases at V and 5 bases at J, with 6 bases in the middle.

This clonotype was picked up many times. The genes are TRBV6-2 or TRBV6-3 and TRBJ2-7; maybe TRBD2 (6 bases). This CDR3 is 14 amino acids long. Trimming took off 2 bases at V and 6 bases at J, with 14 bases between the two ends. The germline gives CDR1 MNHEY, CDR2 SVGEGT. This chain's CDR3 is CASSYGGGTGEQYV. CDR3 sequence (DNA): TGTGCCAGCAGTTACGGTGGAGGGACGGGCGAGCAGTACGTC.

This clonotype was seen at least ten times. The gene calls are TRBV5-4 and TRBJ2-4, with a weak D call TRBD2 (5 bases). Germline CDR1 reads SGHNT; CDR2 reads YYREEE (reference sequence). With 4 bases removed from V and 11 bases from J, the gap between germline ends came to 22 bases. The CDR3 sequence is 15 residues long. The CDR3 loop is CASSPDWTTKDVQYF. CDR3 in DNA: TGTGCCAGCAGCCCGGACTGGACCACAAAAGACGTTCAGTACTTC.